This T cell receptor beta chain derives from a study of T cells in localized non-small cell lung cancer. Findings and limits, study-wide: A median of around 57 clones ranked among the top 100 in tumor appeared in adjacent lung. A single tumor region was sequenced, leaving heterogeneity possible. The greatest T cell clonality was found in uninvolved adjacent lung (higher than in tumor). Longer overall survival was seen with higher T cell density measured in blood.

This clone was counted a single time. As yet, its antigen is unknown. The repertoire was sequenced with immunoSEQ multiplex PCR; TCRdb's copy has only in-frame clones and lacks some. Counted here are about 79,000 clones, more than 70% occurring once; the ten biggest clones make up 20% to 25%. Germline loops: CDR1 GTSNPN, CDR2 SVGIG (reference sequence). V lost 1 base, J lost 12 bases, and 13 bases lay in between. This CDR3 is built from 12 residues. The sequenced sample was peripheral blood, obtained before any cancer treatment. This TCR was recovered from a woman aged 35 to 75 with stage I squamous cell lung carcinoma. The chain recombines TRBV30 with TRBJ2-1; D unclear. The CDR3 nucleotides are TGTGCCTGGAGTGCTGGGTCCGCTGCGCAGTTCTTC. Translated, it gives CAWSAGSAAQFF.